A selection of T cell receptor beta chains follows, all from one sample in a study of T-cell reconstitution after alpha-beta-depleted transplantation in children. TCRdb reanalysed the PCR reads using MiXCR and keeps one entry per CDR3 protein. The sample carries more than 450,000 distinct CDR3 sequences, about 17% recorded once. The material sequenced was PBMCs from the stem cell graft donor, taken from the stem cell graft. The receptors come from a human donor who donated a stem cell graft to a child with acute lymphoblastic leukemia. Each CDR3 is given with its conserved first and last residue. A D gene is named only where the DNA matches it firmly. The size entry is marked missing in some rows and otherwise reads once, few, many or a size class.

J gene: TRBJ2-1; D gene: -; V gene: TRBV30; clone size: few; CDR3 protein: CAWDAGSYNEQFF; CDR3 DNA: TGTGCCTGGGACGCAGGCTCCTACAATGAGCAGTTCTTC
J gene: TRBJ1-2; D gene: -; V gene: TRBV2; clone size: -; CDR3 protein: CASSDGTLNYGYTF; CDR3 DNA: TGTGCCAGCAGTGATGGGACACTTAACTATGGCTACACCTTC
J gene: TRBJ2-3; D gene: -; V gene: TRBV12-3/TRBV12-4; clone size: few; CDR3 protein: CASSPIRRGPDTQYF; CDR3 DNA: TGTGCCAGCAGCCCTATACGAAGGGGCCCAGATACGCAGTATTTT
J gene: TRBJ2-7; D gene: TRBD1; V gene: TRBV12-3/TRBV12-4; clone size: few; CDR3 protein: CASRGLDRDRAPYEQYF; CDR3 DNA: TGTGCCAGCAGAGGACTCGACCGGGACAGGGCGCCCTACGAGCAGTACTTC
J gene: TRBJ1-5; D gene: -; V gene: TRBV24-1; clone size: few; CDR3 protein: CATSAHLDVGNQPQHF; CDR3 DNA: TGTGCCACCAGTGCCCACCTCGATGTGGGCAATCAGCCCCAGCATTTT
J gene: TRBJ2-1; D gene: TRBD2; V gene: TRBV5-1; clone size: few; CDR3 protein: CASSLGLATDEQFF; CDR3 DNA: TGCGCCAGCAGCTTGGGACTAGCGACCGATGAGCAGTTCTTC
J gene: TRBJ2-7; D gene: TRBD2; V gene: TRBV20-1; clone size: -; CDR3 protein: CSASWLAEEQYF; CDR3 DNA: TGCAGTGCTAGTTGGCTAGCGGAGGAGCAGTACTTC
J gene: TRBJ1-2; D gene: -; V gene: TRBV12-3/TRBV12-4; clone size: many; CDR3 protein: CASSFGSANYGYTF; CDR3 DNA: TGTGCCAGCAGTTTCGGTTCGGCTAACTATGGCTACACCTTC
J gene: TRBJ1-2; D gene: -; V gene: TRBV29-1; clone size: few; CDR3 protein: CSVEGKPTANYGYTF; CDR3 DNA: TGCAGCGTTGAAGGAAAGCCGACCGCTAACTATGGCTACACCTTC
J gene: TRBJ2-4; D gene: TRBD2; V gene: TRBV5-1; clone size: -; CDR3 protein: CASSLSAGVAKNIQYF; CDR3 DNA: TGCGCCAGCAGCTTGTCGGCGGGAGTAGCCAAAAACATTCAGTACTTC
J gene: TRBJ2-7; D gene: -; V gene: TRBV7-6; clone size: -; CDR3 protein: CASSPGAESYEQYF; CDR3 DNA: TGTGCCAGCAGCCCAGGGGCGGAATCCTACGAGCAGTACTTC
J gene: TRBJ1-2; D gene: -; V gene: TRBV18; clone size: -; CDR3 protein: CASSPQVASQDRYGYTF; CDR3 DNA: TGTGCCAGCTCACCACAGGTTGCGAGCCAGGACCGCTATGGCTACACCTTC
J gene: TRBJ2-1; D gene: TRBD2; V gene: TRBV12-3/TRBV12-4; clone size: few; CDR3 protein: CASSATSGVYNEQFF; CDR3 DNA: TGTGCCAGCAGTGCGACTAGCGGGGTATACAATGAGCAGTTCTTC
J gene: TRBJ1-5; D gene: TRBD1; V gene: TRBV15; clone size: -; CDR3 protein: CATSAAGGSNQPQHF; CDR3 DNA: TGTGCCACCAGCGCCGCAGGGGGTAGCAATCAGCCCCAGCATTTT
J gene: TRBJ2-7; D gene: TRBD1; V gene: TRBV30; clone size: few; CDR3 protein: CAWSPLPGTVTYEQYF; CDR3 DNA: TGTGCCTGGAGTCCCCTCCCCGGGACAGTCACCTACGAGCAGTACTTC
J gene: TRBJ2-7; D gene: -; V gene: TRBV12-3/TRBV12-4; clone size: -; CDR3 protein: CASSSPESYEQYF; CDR3 DNA: TGTGCCAGCAGTTCCCCCGAGTCCTACGAGCAGTACTTC
J gene: TRBJ2-2; D gene: -; V gene: TRBV27; clone size: few; CDR3 protein: CASKRIQTGELFF; CDR3 DNA: TGTGCCAGCAAGAGGATCCAAACCGGGGAGCTGTTTTTT
J gene: TRBJ2-7; D gene: -; V gene: TRBV18; clone size: few; CDR3 protein: CASSPPLGPEQYF; CDR3 DNA: TGTGCCAGCTCACCACCGTTAGGGCCCGAGCAGTACTTC
J gene: TRBJ2-1; D gene: -; V gene: TRBV7-8; clone size: -; CDR3 protein: CASVFGGPGDNEQFF; CDR3 DNA: TGTGCCAGTGTCTTTGGGGGGCCTGGGGACAATGAGCAGTTCTTC
J gene: TRBJ2-3; D gene: -; V gene: TRBV29-1; clone size: few; CDR3 protein: CSVPYTDTQYF; CDR3 DNA: TGCAGCGTGCCCTACACAGATACGCAGTATTTT
J gene: TRBJ2-1; D gene: -; V gene: TRBV25-1; clone size: few; CDR3 protein: CASSVARARTYNEQFF; CDR3 DNA: TGTGCCAGCAGTGTCGCACGAGCGCGGACCTACAATGAGCAGTTCTTC
J gene: TRBJ2-3; D gene: TRBD2; V gene: TRBV9; clone size: few; CDR3 protein: CASSGLLAGHTDTQYF; CDR3 DNA: TGTGCCAGCAGCGGTCTACTAGCGGGGCACACAGATACGCAGTATTTT
J gene: TRBJ1-3; D gene: -; V gene: TRBV5-1; clone size: few; CDR3 protein: CASASGVRGNTIYF; CDR3 DNA: TGCGCCAGCGCATCCGGGGTCCGTGGAAACACCATATATTTT
J gene: TRBJ1-3; D gene: -; V gene: TRBV12-3/TRBV12-4; clone size: few; CDR3 protein: CASSYVGNTIYF; CDR3 DNA: TGTGCCAGCAGCTACGTAGGGAACACCATATATTTT
J gene: TRBJ2-1; D gene: TRBD2; V gene: TRBV5-1; clone size: few; CDR3 protein: CASSLVAAGGQDEQFF; CDR3 DNA: TGCGCCAGCAGCTTGGTCGCAGCGGGAGGGCAAGATGAGCAGTTCTTC
J gene: TRBJ2-5; D gene: TRBD2; V gene: TRBV12-3/TRBV12-4; clone size: -; CDR3 protein: CASSSSTSGRKETQYF; CDR3 DNA: TGTGCCAGCAGTTCCTCGACTAGCGGGAGGAAAGAGACCCAGTACTTC